A selection of T cell receptor beta chains follows, all from one sample in a study of vaccination and CD4 T cells after COVID-19. TCRdb redid the calling of the PCR reads with MiXCR, one entry per CDR3 protein. Among tens of thousands of distinct CDR3 sequences listed, more than 30% were seen once. For these receptors, no antigen is known. The specimen comprised CD4+ T cells from blood, cultured in vitro, sampled about 7 months after SARS-CoV-2 vaccination. The receptors were sampled from a human donor who had recovered from COVID-19. CDR3s include the opening cysteine and the closing phenylalanine or tryptophan. A D gene is named only where the DNA matches it firmly. The size field is filled for only some rows; it gives once, few, many or a size class.

V	size	D	J	CDR3	DNA
TRBV4-2	once	-	TRBJ2-7	CASSQALTVVEDYEQYF	TGTGCCAGCAGCCAAGCCCTGACAGTGGTTGAGGACTACGAGCAGTACTTC
TRBV6-4	-	-	TRBJ2-1	CASSTHRDNEQFF	TGTGCCAGCAGTACCCACAGGGACAATGAGCAGTTCTTC
TRBV11-3	-	-	TRBJ1-5	CASSLERGQPQHF	TGTGCCAGCAGCTTAGAGCGGGGTCAGCCCCAGCATTTT
TRBV7-2	few	-	TRBJ1-5	CASSLGRQGLGQPQHF	TGTGCCAGCAGCTTAGGCCGGCAGGGTTTGGGTCAGCCCCAGCATTTT
TRBV7-2	-	-	TRBJ2-1	CASSPGFQRSADYNEQFF	TGTGCCAGCAGCCCCGGTTTCCAGCGGAGCGCCGACTACAATGAGCAGTTCTTC
TRBV19	-	-	TRBJ1-2	CASSEAGSYGYTF	TGTGCCAGTAGTGAGGCTGGGTCCTATGGCTACACCTTC
TRBV4-2	-	-	TRBJ1-5	CASSPRLGSDQPQHF	TGTGCCAGCAGTCCACGCCTGGGGTCGGATCAGCCCCAGCATTTT
TRBV12-3/TRBV12-4	few	-	TRBJ1-2	CASSPGWAYYGYTF	TGTGCCAGCAGTCCCGGGTGGGCTTACTATGGCTACACCTTC
TRBV2	-	-	TRBJ2-5	CASSPDRQETQYF	TGTGCCAGCAGCCCGGACAGACAAGAGACCCAGTACTTC
TRBV19	-	TRBD2	TRBJ2-1	CASSIGTSSYNEQFF	TGTGCCAGTAGTATAGGGACTAGCTCCTACAATGAGCAGTTCTTC
TRBV12-3/TRBV12-4	once	TRBD1	TRBJ1-5	CASRRTGPLDPQHF	TGTGCCAGCAGACGGACAGGGCCCTTGGATCCCCAGCATTTT
TRBV6-2/TRBV6-3	-	-	TRBJ1-5	CASSQIISPQHF	TGTGCCAGCAGTCAAATAATCAGCCCTCAGCATTTT
TRBV20-1	-	-	TRBJ1-1	CSARMGPDFLNTEAFF	TGCAGTGCTAGAATGGGGCCAGATTTTCTGAACACTGAAGCTTTCTTT
TRBV27	-	TRBD2	TRBJ2-3	CASSLSNIVGTSTLPQYF	TGTGCCAGCAGTTTATCGAATATAGTAGGGACTAGCACCCTTCCGCAGTATTTT
TRBV20-1	-	-	TRBJ2-1	CSARSSGYNEQFF	TGCAGTGCTAGGTCGTCGGGGTACAATGAGCAGTTCTTC
TRBV6-5	-	TRBD2	TRBJ2-1	CASSYHLAGAYNEQFF	TGTGCCAGCAGTTACCATCTAGCGGGAGCCTACAATGAGCAGTTCTTC
TRBV7-8	few	-	TRBJ1-1	CASSLIGGDTEAFF	TGTGCCAGCAGCCTCATAGGGGGTGACACTGAAGCTTTCTTT
TRBV10-3	-	-	TRBJ1-1	CATGSGNPEAFF	TGTGCCACTGGATCGGGTAACCCTGAAGCTTTCTTT
TRBV24-1	few	TRBD1	TRBJ1-1	CATSAAGRGGVTEAFF	TGTGCCACCAGTGCAGCCGGAAGAGGGGGCGTCACTGAAGCTTTCTTT
TRBV5-1	-	-	TRBJ2-2	CASTMSAAYTGELFF	TGCGCCAGCACCATGTCCGCAGCCTACACCGGGGAGCTGTTTTTT
TRBV7-9	few	-	TRBJ1-1	CASSLTGGEAFF	TGTGCCAGCAGCTTAACCGGGGGTGAAGCTTTCTTT
TRBV7-2	-	-	TRBJ2-2	CASSLAMGLSGELFF	TGTGCCAGCAGCTTAGCTATGGGCTTGTCCGGGGAGCTGTTTTTT
TRBV20-1	-	-	TRBJ1-5	CSARLANSNQPQHF	TGCAGTGCTAGGTTGGCTAATAGCAATCAGCCCCAGCATTTT
TRBV6-4	-	TRBD2	TRBJ2-5	CASSSGFSGGAFETQYF	TGTGCCAGCAGTTCTGGCTTTAGCGGGGGGGCATTCGAGACCCAGTACTTC
TRBV6-1	few	-	TRBJ1-1	CASSPQGRRRRLNTEAFF	TGTGCCAGCAGTCCCCAAGGGCGCCGGCGACGACTGAACACTGAAGCTTTCTTT
TRBV7-3	-	TRBD2	TRBJ2-3	CASSPGLAGVDTQYF	TGTGCCAGCAGCCCTGGACTAGCGGGTGTGGATACGCAGTATTTT
TRBV7-6	-	TRBD2	TRBJ2-3	CASSLEVGGGYADTQYF	TGTGCCAGCAGCTTAGAGGTCGGGGGGGGCTACGCAGATACGCAGTATTTT
TRBV7-2	few	TRBD2	TRBJ2-3	CASSPTTSGPTDTQYF	TGTGCCAGCAGCCCCACCACTAGCGGCCCCACAGATACGCAGTATTTT
TRBV11-2	-	TRBD1	TRBJ1-2	CASSGLRSGQGQGYTF	TGTGCCAGCAGCGGATTGAGATCGGGACAGGGTCAAGGCTACACCTTC
TRBV6-1	-	-	TRBJ1-1	CASRSIGANTEAFF	TGTGCCAGCAGGTCCATTGGGGCGAACACTGAAGCTTTCTTT
TRBV6-1	-	-	TRBJ1-1	CASRDSNLNTEAFF	TGTGCCAGCAGGGACAGTAACCTGAACACTGAAGCTTTCTTT
TRBV20-1	few	-	TRBJ2-7	CSARQGYVYEQYF	TGCAGTGCTAGACAGGGTTACGTCTACGAGCAGTACTTC
TRBV7-2	once	TRBD1	TRBJ2-1	CASSAYGQGRDEQFF	TGTGCCAGCAGCGCCTATGGACAGGGGAGGGATGAGCAGTTCTTC
TRBV4-1	-	-	TRBJ1-5	CASSQDPYQPQHF	TGCGCCAGCAGCCAAGATCCATATCAGCCCCAGCATTTT
TRBV15	-	-	TRBJ1-2	CATSRDLGRVKGYTF	TGTGCCACCAGCAGAGATTTGGGCAGGGTAAAAGGCTACACCTTC
TRBV7-6	-	-	TRBJ2-7	CASSLGLLGEQYF	TGTGCCAGCAGCTTAGGTCTACTTGGGGAGCAGTACTTC
TRBV7-6	few	-	TRBJ1-1	CASSLAKRMNTEAFF	TGTGCCAGCAGCTTAGCCAAAAGGATGAACACTGAAGCTTTCTTT
TRBV20-1	-	-	TRBJ2-5	CSVLSGPLQETQYF	TGCAGTGTCCTATCGGGGCCCTTACAAGAGACCCAGTACTTC
TRBV7-6	few	-	TRBJ1-1	CASSLGGPMNTEAFF	TGTGCCAGCAGCTTAGGGGGGCCCATGAACACTGAAGCTTTCTTT
TRBV7-3	few	-	TRBJ1-1	CASSLWAENTEAFF	TGTGCCAGCAGCTTATGGGCGGAAAACACTGAAGCTTTCTTT
TRBV30	-	TRBD1	TRBJ1-2	CAWSQGVYYGYTF	TGTGCCTGGAGTCAGGGGGTTTACTATGGCTACACCTTC
TRBV24-1	-	TRBD2	TRBJ2-7	CATSEPSGSVYEQYF	TGTGCCACCAGTGAACCCAGCGGGAGCGTCTACGAGCAGTACTTC
TRBV19	-	-	TRBJ1-2	CASSIVQGSYGYTF	TGTGCCAGTAGTATAGTACAGGGTAGCTATGGCTACACCTTC
TRBV7-2	-	-	TRBJ2-3	CASSYRGLGADTQYF	TGTGCCAGCAGCTACCGGGGACTTGGGGCAGATACGCAGTATTTT
TRBV6-1	-	TRBD1	TRBJ1-5	CASSAPRDRVPNQPQHF	TGTGCCAGCAGTGCCCCGCGGGACAGGGTGCCCAATCAGCCCCAGCATTTT